The clone carrying this T cell receptor (beta chain) was found many times. Its specificity is not known. This CDR3 is 13 amino acids long. Trimming took 0 bases from V and 5 from J, leaving 9 bases between them. Germline V CDR1 and CDR2: DFQATT, SNEGSKA (reference sequence). These data belong to a study of breast tumors, draining lymph nodes, adjacent tissues. TCRdb re-called the multiplex PCR reads with MiXCR, one entry per CDR3 protein. This repertoire shows 200,000 to 300,000 distinct CDR3 sequences, around 30% found once; its top ten account for approximately 1%. Breast cancer patients provided tissue from their axillary draining lymph nodes. Study-level findings and limits: Luminal-like breast cancer showed significantly greater tumor-nontumor repertoire similarity than basal-like breast cancer did. Data fit most tumor T cells coming from lymph node, expanding in tumor. Data only fit, rather than demonstrated, lymph node origin of most tumor T cells. Tumors had less TCR diversity than lymph nodes, more than nontumor tissue.

The origin of this receptor is a female donor with breast cancer. Some clones in this sample may be carry-over from other donors' samples. The chain employs TRBV20-1 and TRBJ2-3; D could derive from TRBD1 or TRBD2 (6 bases each). Input material: axillary lymph node tissue. This CDR3 is CSARDGGGDTQYF. CDR3 sequence (DNA): TGCAGTGCTAGAGATGGAGGGGGAGATACGCAGTATTTT.